A selection of T cell receptor beta chains follows, all from one sample in a study of Graves' ophthalmopathy and Graves' hyperthyroidism. A single record per CDR3 protein comes from TCRdb applying MiXCR to the multiplex PCR reads. Among approximately 210,000 distinct CDR3 sequences, under 25% were seen once, and the ten largest hold approximately 40%. Sequenced sample: peripheral blood. The source of these receptors is a woman in her 50s with Graves' ophthalmopathy. CDR3s include the opening cysteine and the closing phenylalanine or tryptophan. The order of the fields is V gene, D gene, J gene, clone size, CDR3 DNA, CDR3 protein. The D gene is left open where the match is weak. Not all rows give a size; the values are once, few, many and, for expanded clones, a class.

>TRBV20-1|-|TRBJ2-5|many
TGCAGTGCTAGCCGACGGCCCCAAGAGACCCAGTACTTC
CSASRRPQETQYF
>TRBV30|-|TRBJ2-6|few
TGTGCCTGGAGCGGTTCAGCTGGGGCCAACGTCCTGACTTTC
CAWSGSAGANVLTF
>TRBV4-1|TRBD1|TRBJ1-2|many
TGCGCCAGCAGCCAAGACAGGGGGGTATATGGCTACACCTTC
CASSQDRGVYGYTF
>TRBV6-1|TRBD2|TRBJ2-7|-
TGTGCCAGCAGGTCGAAAGGCGGGGGCTCCTACGAGCAGTACTTC
CASRSKGGGSYEQYF
>TRBV28|TRBD1|TRBJ1-2|-
TGTGCCAGCAGTCCGGACAGGGGGCGCGGGTATGGCTACACCTTC
CASSPDRGRGYGYTF
>TRBV25-1|TRBD1|TRBJ2-7|-
TGTGCCAGCAGTGTAGAAAGGGGGACAGGGGATTCCTACGAGCAGTACTTC
CASSVERGTGDSYEQYF
>TRBV28|TRBD1|TRBJ2-7|few
TGTGCCAGCAGCCCCGGACAGGGGGTTTACGAGCAGTACTTC
CASSPGQGVYEQYF
>TRBV20-1|-|TRBJ1-2|many
TGCAGTGCTAGCACCCCTTGGGCAGACTATGGCTACACCTTC
CSASTPWADYGYTF
>TRBV12-3/TRBV12-4|-|TRBJ1-3|many
TGTGCCAGCAGGGAGGCCGGAAACACCATATATTTT
CASREAGNTIYF
>TRBV20-1|-|TRBJ2-2|many
TGCAGTGCTAGGGAAGGGGAGGAGCTGTTTTTT
CSAREGEELFF
>TRBV5-1|-|TRBJ2-5|many
TGCGCCAGCAGCTTGTCCGCGGGAAGGGAGACCCAGTACTTC
CASSLSAGRETQYF
>TRBV19|-|TRBJ2-5|many
TGTGCCAGTAACGGAGGGGGCGTCGAGACCCAGTACTTC
CASNGGGVETQYF
>TRBV2|-|TRBJ2-7|many
TGTGTCAGCAGAAGTATAGCTTACGAGCAGTACTTC
CVSRSIAYEQYF
>TRBV15|-|TRBJ1-2|many
TGTGCCACCAGCATTGACCGCTCAGCTAACTATGGCTACACCTTC
CATSIDRSANYGYTF
>TRBV24-1|-|TRBJ1-5|-
TGTGCCACCAGTGACCCTGGACATCTCAGCAATCAGCCCCAGCATTTT
CATSDPGHLSNQPQHF
>TRBV19|-|TRBJ1-5|many
TGTGCCAGTAGTTCATCCTCGACCCTGGATCAGCCCCAGCATTTT
CASSSSSTLDQPQHF
>TRBV11-2|-|TRBJ2-2|-
TGTGCCAGCAGCCCCGGACTACCCGCGAACACCGGGGAGCTGTTTTTT
CASSPGLPANTGELFF
>TRBV20-1|-|TRBJ2-7|many
TGCAGTGCTAGAGAGGCAGGGGACTCGTTGGAGCAGTACTTC
CSAREAGDSLEQYF
>TRBV2|-|TRBJ2-2|many
TGTGCCAGCATGCGGGACAGAAACACCGGGGAGCTGTTTTTT
CASMRDRNTGELFF
>TRBV27|-|TRBJ1-5|many
TGTGCCAGCAGGACGGCAGGGTTAAGCAATCAGCCCCAGCATTTT
CASRTAGLSNQPQHF
>TRBV12-3/TRBV12-4|TRBD1|TRBJ2-5|many
TGTGCCAGCAGTTTAAAGGGGGCGGTGGAGACCCAGTACTTC
CASSLKGAVETQYF
>TRBV25-1|TRBD1|TRBJ2-7|many
TGTGCCAGCAGTGACTGGACAGGGGCCTACGAGCAGTACTTC
CASSDWTGAYEQYF
>TRBV20-1|-|TRBJ2-7|many
TGCAGTGCTGAATTGTCGGGAACCTACGAGCAGTACTTC
CSAELSGTYEQYF
>TRBV28|-|TRBJ1-1|-
TGTGCCAGCCGTCAGACTCAAATGAACACTGAAGCTTTCTTT
CASRQTQMNTEAFF
>TRBV12-3/TRBV12-4|-|TRBJ2-7|-
TGTGCCAGCAGTTTACGGCAGAGATACGAGCAGTACTTC
CASSLRQRYEQYF
>TRBV6-1|-|TRBJ1-1|many
TGTGCCAGCAGTGGGGGTCTCCCGACGAACACTGAAGCTTTCTTT
CASSGGLPTNTEAFF
>TRBV6-6|TRBD2|TRBJ2-5|many
TGTGCCGCGAGGACTAGCGGGAGGGCCCATGAGACCCAGTACTTC
CAARTSGRAHETQYF